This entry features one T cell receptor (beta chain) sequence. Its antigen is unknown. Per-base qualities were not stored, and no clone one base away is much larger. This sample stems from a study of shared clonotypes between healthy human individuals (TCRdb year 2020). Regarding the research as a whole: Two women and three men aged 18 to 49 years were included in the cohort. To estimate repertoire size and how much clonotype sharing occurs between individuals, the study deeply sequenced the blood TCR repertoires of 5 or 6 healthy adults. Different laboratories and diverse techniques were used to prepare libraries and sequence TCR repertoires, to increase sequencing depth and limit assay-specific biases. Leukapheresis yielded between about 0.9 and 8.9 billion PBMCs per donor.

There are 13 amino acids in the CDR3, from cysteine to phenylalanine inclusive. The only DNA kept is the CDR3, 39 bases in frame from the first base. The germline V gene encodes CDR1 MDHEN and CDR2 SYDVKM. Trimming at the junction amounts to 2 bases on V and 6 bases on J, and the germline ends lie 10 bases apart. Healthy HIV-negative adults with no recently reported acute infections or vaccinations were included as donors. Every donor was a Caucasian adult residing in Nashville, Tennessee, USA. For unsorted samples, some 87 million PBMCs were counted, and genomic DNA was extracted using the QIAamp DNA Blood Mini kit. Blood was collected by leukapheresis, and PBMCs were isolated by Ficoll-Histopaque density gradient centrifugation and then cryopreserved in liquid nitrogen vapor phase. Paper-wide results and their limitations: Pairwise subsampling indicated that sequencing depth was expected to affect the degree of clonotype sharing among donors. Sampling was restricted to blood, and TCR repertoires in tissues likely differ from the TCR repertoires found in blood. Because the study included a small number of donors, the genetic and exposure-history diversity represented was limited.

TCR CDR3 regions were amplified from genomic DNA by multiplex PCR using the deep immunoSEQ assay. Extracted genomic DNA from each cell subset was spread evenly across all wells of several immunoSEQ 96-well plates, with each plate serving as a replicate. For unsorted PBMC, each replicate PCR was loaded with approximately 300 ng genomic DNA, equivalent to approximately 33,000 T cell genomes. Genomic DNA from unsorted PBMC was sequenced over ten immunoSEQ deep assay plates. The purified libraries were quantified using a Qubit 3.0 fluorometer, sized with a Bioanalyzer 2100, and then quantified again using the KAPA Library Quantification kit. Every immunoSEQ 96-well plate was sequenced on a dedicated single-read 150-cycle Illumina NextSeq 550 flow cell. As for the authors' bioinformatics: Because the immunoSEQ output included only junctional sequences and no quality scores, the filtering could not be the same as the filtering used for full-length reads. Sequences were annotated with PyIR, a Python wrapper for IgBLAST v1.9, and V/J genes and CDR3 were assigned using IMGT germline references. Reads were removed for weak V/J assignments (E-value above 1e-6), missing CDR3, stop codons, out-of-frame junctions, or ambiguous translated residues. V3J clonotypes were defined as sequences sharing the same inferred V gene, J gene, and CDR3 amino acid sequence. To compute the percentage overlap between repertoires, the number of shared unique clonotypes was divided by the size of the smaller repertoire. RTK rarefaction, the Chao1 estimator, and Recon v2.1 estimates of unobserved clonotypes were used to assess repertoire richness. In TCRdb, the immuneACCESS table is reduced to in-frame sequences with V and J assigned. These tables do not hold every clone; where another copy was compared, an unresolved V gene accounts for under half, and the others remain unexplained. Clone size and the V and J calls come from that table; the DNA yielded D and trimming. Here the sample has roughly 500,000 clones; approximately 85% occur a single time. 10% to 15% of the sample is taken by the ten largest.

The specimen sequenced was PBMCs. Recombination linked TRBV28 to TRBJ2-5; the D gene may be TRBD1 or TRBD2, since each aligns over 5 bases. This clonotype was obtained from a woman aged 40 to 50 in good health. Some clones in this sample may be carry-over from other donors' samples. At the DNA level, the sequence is TGTGCCAGCAGTTTACAACCGGGGCAGACCCAGTACTTC. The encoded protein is CASSLQPGQTQYF.